This record looks at one TCR beta chain sequence and its context. Its antigen is undetermined. Libraries were prepared by immunoSEQ multiplex PCR; TCRdb keeps only in-frame clonotypes and omits some of them. The sample consists of 150,000 to 200,000 clones, approximately 86% of them appearing once. This sample is drawn from a study of T cell responses to AZD1222 COVID-19 vaccine. General study results and limits: Spike-specific TCR breadth and depth grew following two AZD1222 doses. Of the AZD1222 recipients, only six or seven were seropositive at baseline. White British people made up most donors, females outnumbered males, and clonal diversity was possibly underestimated. Spike was spanned by vaccine-associated CD4 TCRs, with dominance at 160-218 and 743-854.

The sequences come from peripheral blood, collected on day 0 of AZD1222 vaccination. This sequence originates from an adult in good health.

DNA of the CDR3: TGTGCCAGCAGCGTAGGTGCCTGGGTCGGGGAGCTGTTTTTT. Translation gives CASSVGAWVGELFF. The V and J genes are TRBV9 and TRBJ2-2, with unresolved D. The CDR3 is made up of 14 amino acids. V was cut by 0 bases and J by 7 bases, with 10 bases left in between. CDR1 and CDR2 from the germline V gene are SGDLS and YYNGEE.